The source of this T cell receptor beta chain is a study of regulatory T cells in long-lasting Graves disease. As to time point: persistent/refractory GD, antithyroid drugs over 5 years with positive TRAb. After RNA was extracted from PBMCs, the TCR library was made from it. A volume of roughly 9.9 milliliters of peripheral blood was collected in EDTA tubes. Broader study findings: TCR diversity was lower in persistent than newly diagnosed Graves' disease.

CDR1 is DFQATT, CDR2 SNEGSKA, per germline (reference sequence). Deletions cut 4 bases from V and 2 bases from J, with 15 bases between. CDR3 length: 14 residues. Many counts were recorded for this clonotype. Its antigen is currently unknown. Building the TCR beta libraries relied on iRepertoire HTBI primers, and CDR3 regions underwent Arm-PCR. MiXCR, applied by TCRdb to the multiplex PCR reads, yields one record per CDR3 protein. The table has some 330,000 distinct CDR3 sequences, around 23% seen once; the top ten hold around 30%. The sample here was peripheral blood mononuclear cells (PBMCs), taken when the disease was refractory, from a patient treated with antithyroid drugs. The chain has TRBV20-1 and TRBJ2-7; D unresolved. The sequence was obtained from a woman between 40 and 50 years old with Graves disease. CDR3 DNA sequence: TGCAGTGCTACCAGGCGTGGGCTAGCCTACGAGCAGTACTTC. Translated, it gives CSATRRGLAYEQYF.